This T cell receptor (beta chain) was documented in a study of naive and memory T cell subsets. The beta constant-region primer was an equimolar mix of two oligonucleotides covering TRBC1 and TRBC2. Ligated cDNA was amplified by four rounds of PCR with nested alpha and beta constant-region primers and SP2. TCRdb analysed the UMI-ligation and nested PCR reads with MiXCR anew, one entry per CDR3 protein. The sample lists more than 95,000 distinct CDR3 sequences; roughly 15% were seen once. This clonotype has just a few counts. Its antigen is undetermined. Findings and limits, study-wide: Clonotypes are single alpha or beta chains, not paired receptors. Possibly reflecting memory cells re-expressing CD45RA, a few larger clonotypes occurred in naive repertoires, especially CD8.

CD4 T cells were positively selected, then CD8 T cells from the CD4-negative fraction. The CDR3 consists of 14 residues. V lost 1 base, J lost 9 bases, and 12 bases lay in between. The TCR comes from a human donor in good health. The sample taken for sequencing was naive CD8+ T cells from blood. This chain uses TRBV12-3 or TRBV12-4 with TRBJ2-2, with D tentatively TRBD1 (6 bases). The CDR3 loop is CASSLVHRAWELFF. CDR3 nucleotide sequence: TGTGCCAGCAGTTTAGTTCACAGGGCCTGGGAGCTGTTTTTT.